These T cell receptor beta chains were read from a single sample in a study of T cell repertoires in cytomegalovirus infection. TCRdb independently ran MiXCR on the reads; one entry per CDR3 protein. In the table there are under 200,000 distinct CDR3 sequences, less than 9.5% of which are singletons. The material sequenced was PBMCs. The receptors shown here come from a human donor in good health (CMV status not recorded). Some clones in this sample may be carry-over from other donors' samples. CDR3s include the opening cysteine and the closing phenylalanine or tryptophan. D genes are given only for firm matches. A clone size is listed for some rows: how often the clone was seen (once, few, many), or a class if it is expanded.

V: TRBV10-3; J: TRBJ2-1; D: NA; size: many; CDR3: CATTTPPAGLGGHEQFF; DNA: TGTGCCACCACAACACCTCCCGCGGGGCTTGGAGGCCATGAGCAGTTCTTC
V: TRBV28; J: TRBJ1-2; D: NA; size: NA; CDR3: CATRTEGYGYTF; DNA: TGTGCTACTCGGACGGAGGGATATGGCTACACCTTC
V: TRBV7-8; J: TRBJ2-1; D: NA; size: many; CDR3: CASSLPWVNEQFF; DNA: TGTGCCAGCAGCTTACCCTGGGTCAATGAGCAGTTCTTC
V: TRBV6-1; J: TRBJ1-1; D: NA; size: NA; CDR3: CASSDRGIRAFF; DNA: TGTGCCAGCAGTGATCGGGGTATTCGAGCTTTCTTT
V: TRBV7-2; J: TRBJ2-1; D: TRBD1; size: NA; CDR3: CASSLAGQGALNEQFF; DNA: TGTGCCAGCAGCTTAGCTGGGCAGGGGGCGCTTAATGAGCAGTTCTTC
V: TRBV7-2; J: TRBJ2-7; D: TRBD1; size: many; CDR3: CASSRTGTGPWEQYF; DNA: TGTGCCAGCAGCCGGACCGGGACAGGCCCTTGGGAGCAGTACTTC
V: TRBV11-2; J: TRBJ2-7; D: TRBD1; size: NA; CDR3: CASSLRQGPAYEQYF; DNA: TGTGCCAGCAGCTTAAGACAGGGCCCAGCCTACGAGCAGTACTTC
V: TRBV5-4; J: TRBJ2-7; D: NA; size: many; CDR3: CASSEVSSRQYF; DNA: TGTGCCAGCAGCGAGGTTAGCTCAAGGCAGTACTTC
V: TRBV7-2; J: TRBJ1-5; D: TRBD1; size: many; CDR3: CASSPMGRQGHQPQHF; DNA: TGTGCCAGCAGCCCAATGGGGAGACAGGGCCATCAGCCCCAGCATTTT
V: TRBV6-1; J: TRBJ1-1; D: TRBD1; size: many; CDR3: CASSSRTGGNTEAFF; DNA: TGTGCCAGCAGTTCCCGGACAGGGGGAAACACTGAAGCTTTCTTT
V: TRBV7-6; J: TRBJ2-3; D: TRBD2; size: many; CDR3: CASSSPAGRGGRSTDTQYF; DNA: TGTGCCAGCAGCTCCCCGGCTGGGCGGGGGGGTAGAAGCACAGATACGCAGTATTTT
V: TRBV2; J: TRBJ1-2; D: NA; size: many; CDR3: CASTFGGAYYGYTF; DNA: TGTGCCAGCACCTTTGGGGGGGCCTACTATGGCTACACCTTC
V: TRBV19; J: TRBJ1-1; D: TRBD1; size: many; CDR3: CASRDRGRWTEAFF; DNA: TGTGCCAGCAGGGACAGGGGGCGATGGACTGAAGCTTTCTTT
V: TRBV15; J: TRBJ1-1; D: NA; size: NA; CDR3: CATSSPRLGGNTEAFF; DNA: TGTGCCACCAGCTCCCCCAGGCTTGGGGGCAACACTGAAGCTTTCTTT
V: TRBV29-1; J: TRBJ1-1; D: NA; size: many; CDR3: CSVRRLNTEAFF; DNA: TGCAGCGTCCGCAGACTGAACACTGAAGCTTTCTTT
V: TRBV18; J: TRBJ2-7; D: TRBD2; size: few; CDR3: CASSLGLAGAEEQYF; DNA: TGTGCCAGCTCACTTGGACTAGCGGGAGCGGAGGAGCAGTACTTC
V: TRBV19; J: TRBJ2-2; D: NA; size: NA; CDR3: CASSPWTSGELFF; DNA: TGTGCCAGTAGTCCGTGGACGTCCGGGGAGCTGTTTTTT
V: TRBV7-9; J: TRBJ1-1; D: NA; size: many; CDR3: CASRSGQYEAFF; DNA: TGTGCCAGCAGAAGCGGACAGTATGAAGCTTTCTTT
V: TRBV7-2; J: TRBJ1-1; D: NA; size: many; CDR3: CASSFHGGRPYTEAFF; DNA: TGTGCCAGCAGCTTTCACGGGGGACGTCCTTACACTGAAGCTTTCTTT
V: TRBV7-8; J: TRBJ1-2; D: NA; size: many; CDR3: CASSLGHTNYGYTF; DNA: TGTGCCAGCAGCTTAGGACACACTAACTATGGCTACACCTTC
V: TRBV6-2/TRBV6-3; J: TRBJ2-2; D: TRBD2; size: many; CDR3: CASSYSTSGPGELFF; DNA: TGTGCCAGCAGTTACTCAACTAGCGGGCCCGGGGAGCTGTTTTTT
V: TRBV25-1; J: TRBJ2-2; D: NA; size: NA; CDR3: CASSEGSGGGELFF; DNA: TGTGCCAGCAGTGAAGGATCTGGTGGCGGGGAGCTGTTTTTT
V: TRBV11-2; J: TRBJ1-2; D: NA; size: once; CDR3: CASSPVPNYGYTF; DNA: TGTGCCAGCAGCCCAGTACCTAACTATGGCTACACCTTC
V: TRBV12-5; J: TRBJ2-1; D: TRBD2; size: few; CDR3: CASGALAGGANEQFF; DNA: TGTGCTAGTGGAGCATTAGCGGGAGGGGCCAATGAGCAGTTCTTC
V: TRBV29-1; J: TRBJ1-1; D: NA; size: many; CDR3: CSVDRGGGTEAFF; DNA: TGCAGCGTTGATCGGGGCGGAGGGACTGAAGCTTTCTTT
V: TRBV5-4; J: TRBJ1-1; D: NA; size: NA; CDR3: CASSLARGLEAEAFF; DNA: TGTGCCAGCAGCTTGGCTCGGGGGCTGGAGGCTGAAGCTTTCTTT
V: TRBV27; J: TRBJ1-5; D: NA; size: few; CDR3: CASSLGWGRDNQPQHF; DNA: TGTGCCAGCAGTTTGGGCTGGGGGAGGGATAATCAGCCCCAGCATTTT